A single sample is the source of the 16 T cell receptor beta chains below, sequenced in a study of blood T cell repertoires in COVID-19. Only in-frame clones appear in the TCRdb table, and some are missing; sequencing was by immunoSEQ multiplex PCR. The data hold around 620,000 clones, with about 90% observed a single time. The source material was peripheral blood. These receptors originate from a young woman with acute or convalescent COVID-19.

The V call is TRBV5-6, the J call TRBJ2-1; possibly TRBD1 for D (6 bases). Germline assignment: CDR1 SGHDT and CDR2 YYEEEE. Trimming removed 5 bases from V and 1 base from J, with 10 bases in between. The CDR3 length is 14 residues. This CDR3 reads CASRGTLSYNEQFF. CDR3 sequence (DNA): TGTGCCAGCAGAGGGACATTATCCTACAATGAGCAGTTCTTC.

The chain combines TRBV7-9 with TRBJ2-6; no clear D gene. CDR1 is SEHNR and CDR2 is FQNEAQ in the germline V gene (reference sequence). Trimming removed 9 bases from V and 0 bases from J, with 9 bases in between. CDR3 size: 14 residues. The CDR3 protein is CASSLSSGANVLTF. Written as DNA, the CDR3 is TGTGCCAGTTCACTCTCCTCTGGGGCCAACGTCCTGACTTTC.

CDR3 amino acids: CASSPPGVNTEAFF. The DNA for the CDR3 is TGCGCCAGCTCCCCTCCAGGGGTGAACACTGAAGCTTTCTTT. This chain joins TRBV5-1 and TRBJ1-1; maybe TRBD1 (6 bases). CDR1 is SGHRS, CDR2 YFSETQ, per germline. The CDR3 totals 14 residues. The ends were cut back, 7 bases at V and 0 bases at J, with 13 bases in the middle.

The V and J genes are TRBV6-4 and TRBJ2-1; D ambiguous. This CDR3 is built from 13 residues. V lost 2 bases and J lost 2, with 4 bases in between. Germline V gene lookup returns CDR1 MRHNA and CDR2 SNTAGT. CDR3 in amino acids: CASSDAAYNEQFF. CDR3 nucleotide sequence: TGTGCCAGCAGTGACGCAGCCTACAATGAGCAGTTCTTC.

The chain links TRBV7-8 to TRBJ1-1; 12 nucleotides line up with TRBD1. The germline CDR1 and CDR2 sequences are SGHVS and FQNEAQ. The CDR3 sequence is 16 residues long. With 4 bases clipped from V and 4 bases from J, the junction kept 7 bases outside the gene matches. CDR3 nucleotide sequence: TGTGCCAGCAGCTCGCCGGGACAGGGGGCGATCACTGAAGCTTTCTTT. This encodes CASSSPGQGAITEAFF.

The J gene is TRBJ2-7, the V gene TRBV6-1, with TRBD1 as a possible D gene (5 bases). Germline V gene lookup returns CDR1 MNHNS and CDR2 SASEGT. V lost 3 bases and J lost 3, with 12 bases in between. The CDR3 is made up of 14 amino acids. The CDR3 here is CASSDQGYFYEQYF. For the CDR3, the DNA is TGTGCCAGCAGTGATCAGGGCTACTTCTACGAGCAGTACTTC.

This chain uses TRBV30 with TRBJ2-6, with D perhaps TRBD1 (6 bases). Germline V gene sequence: CDR1 GTSNPN, CDR2 SVGIG (reference sequence). The CDR3 length is 16 residues. Trimming cost V 5 bases and J 1 base, with 15 bases left between them. In DNA form, the CDR3 reads TGTGCCTGGGACAGGTATGCCACTTCTGGGGCCAACGTCCTGACTTTC. Encoded protein: CAWDRYATSGANVLTF.

About this clone itself: This CDR3 is also generated by other DNA sequences in the sample. The rearrangement uses TRBV7-9 and TRBJ2-3; 7 bases align to TRBD1. The ends lost 5 bases at V and 3 bases at J; junction bases unmatched: 5. The germline gives CDR1 SEHNR, CDR2 FQNEAQ (reference sequence). CDR3 length equals 14 residues. The CDR3 reads CASSLGTETDTQYF. Here the CDR3 DNA reads TGTGCCAGCAGCCTCGGGACAGAGACAGATACGCAGTATTTT.

The chain links TRBV27 to TRBJ2-5; D is uncertain. The V end lost 1 base, the J end lost 4 bases, and 7 bases lay between the germline ends. This CDR3 contains 13 residues. Per the germline V gene, CDR1 is MNHEY and CDR2 is SMNVEV (reference sequence). The chain's CDR3 is CASSLYERETQYF. The CDR3 DNA follows: TGTGCCAGCAGTTTATATGAGAGAGAGACCCAGTACTTC.

The chain couples TRBV19 to TRBJ2-1, with D unresolved. The germline V gene encodes CDR1 LNHDA and CDR2 SQIVND (reference sequence). The V and J ends lost 3 bases and 6 bases respectively, with 24 bases between them. This CDR3 contains 18 residues. CDR3 DNA: TGTGCCAGTAGTATTTCCGCGACATCGGCCCCTATAACCAATGAGCAGTTCTTC. The encoded protein is CASSISATSAPITNEQFF.

This chain joins TRBV6-5 and TRBJ1-1, with no clear D. CDR1 is MNHEY, CDR2 SVGAGI, per germline. V lost 6 bases and J lost 10, with 9 bases in between. This CDR3 is 10 amino acids long. The chain's CDR3 is CASRADGAFF. CDR3 bases: TGTGCCAGCAGAGCGGACGGAGCTTTCTTT.

V usage is TRBV5-4 and J usage is TRBJ2-1; 9 bases map to TRBD2. The germline V gene encodes CDR1 SGHNT and CDR2 YYREEE (reference sequence). V dropped 4 bases and J dropped 6; count of bases not matched to a gene: 8. CDR3 length equals 15 residues. CDR3 amino acids: CASSPGLALGNEQFF. CDR3 in DNA: TGTGCCAGCAGCCCGGGACTAGCTCTGGGCAATGAGCAGTTCTTC.

This rearrangement joins TRBV24-1 to TRBJ2-1; D might be TRBD1 (8 bases). The CDR3 contains 15 residues. CDR1 and CDR2 from the germline V gene are KGHDR and SFDVKD. V was shortened by 1 base and J by 9 bases, with 15 bases between the two germline ends. In DNA, the CDR3 is TGTGCCACCAGTGATTTACAGGGGGGGTATGGTGAGCAGTTCTTC. It specifies CATSDLQGGYGEQFF.

The chain carries TRBV29-1 and TRBJ2-3; D remains unclear. The CDR3 contains 10 residues. Trimming pared 7 bases from V and 4 bases from J, leaving 6 bases between. From germline, CDR1 is SQVTM and CDR2 ANQGSEA. This chain's CDR3 is CSARPDTQYF. CDR3 DNA: TGCAGCGCCAGGCCAGATACGCAGTATTTT.

This chain joins TRBV7-2 and TRBJ1-2, with TRBD1 as a possible D gene (5 bases). The CDR3 has 15 residues. Trimming stripped 5 bases from V and 5 bases from J, with 18 bases between. CDR1 and CDR2 from the germline V gene are SGHTA and FQGNSA. The CDR3 protein is CASSPNTRGGYGYTF. The CDR3 DNA reads TGTGCCAGCAGCCCAAACACCCGGGGGGGTTATGGCTACACCTTC.

The genes are TRBV9 and TRBJ1-2; 7 positions match TRBD1. Germline trimming cut 0 bases from V and 5 bases from J; bases unmatched to any gene: 7. The CDR3 loop spans 15 amino acids. Germline lookup yields CDR1 SGDLS and CDR2 YYNGEE. CDR3 DNA sequence: TGTGCCAGCAGCGTAGAACAGAACAGGGGTTATGGCTACACCTTC. This encodes CASSVEQNRGYGYTF.